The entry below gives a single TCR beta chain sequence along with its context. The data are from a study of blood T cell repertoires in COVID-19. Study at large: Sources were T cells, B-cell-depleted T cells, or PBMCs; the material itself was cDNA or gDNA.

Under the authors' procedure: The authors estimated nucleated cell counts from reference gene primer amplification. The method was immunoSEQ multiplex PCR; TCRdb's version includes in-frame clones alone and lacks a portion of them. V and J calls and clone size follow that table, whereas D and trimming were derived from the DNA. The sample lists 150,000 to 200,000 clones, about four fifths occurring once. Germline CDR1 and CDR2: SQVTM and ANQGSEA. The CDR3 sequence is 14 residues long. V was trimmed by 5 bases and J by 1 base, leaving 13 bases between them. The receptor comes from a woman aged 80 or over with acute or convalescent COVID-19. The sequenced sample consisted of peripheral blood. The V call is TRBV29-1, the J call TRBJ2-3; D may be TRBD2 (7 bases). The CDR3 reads CSVSTGGGTDTQYF. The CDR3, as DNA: TGCAGCGTTTCCACGGGGGGCGGCACAGATACGCAGTATTTT.